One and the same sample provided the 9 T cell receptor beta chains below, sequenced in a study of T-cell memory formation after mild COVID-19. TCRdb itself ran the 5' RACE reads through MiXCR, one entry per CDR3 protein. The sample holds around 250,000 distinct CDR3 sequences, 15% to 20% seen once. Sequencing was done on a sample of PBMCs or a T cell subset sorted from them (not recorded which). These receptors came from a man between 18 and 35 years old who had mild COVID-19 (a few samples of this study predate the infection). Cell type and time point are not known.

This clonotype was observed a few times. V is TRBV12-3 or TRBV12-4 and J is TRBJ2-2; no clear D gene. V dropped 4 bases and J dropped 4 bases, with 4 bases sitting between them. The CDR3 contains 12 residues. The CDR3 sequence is CASSWFTGELFF. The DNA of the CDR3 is TGTGCCAGCAGTTGGTTCACCGGGGAGCTGTTTTTT.

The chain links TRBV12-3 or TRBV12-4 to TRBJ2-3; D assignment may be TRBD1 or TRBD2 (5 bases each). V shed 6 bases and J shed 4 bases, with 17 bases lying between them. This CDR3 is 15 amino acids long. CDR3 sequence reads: CASSPVGERSDTQYF. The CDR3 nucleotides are TGTGCCAGCAGCCCCGTGGGGGAAAGGTCAGATACGCAGTATTTT.

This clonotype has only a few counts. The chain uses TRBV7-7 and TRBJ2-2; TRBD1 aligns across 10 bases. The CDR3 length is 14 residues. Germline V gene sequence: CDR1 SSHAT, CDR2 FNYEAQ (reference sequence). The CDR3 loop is CARGDRGNTGELFF. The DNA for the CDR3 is TGTGCTAGAGGGGACAGGGGGAACACCGGGGAGCTGTTTTTT.

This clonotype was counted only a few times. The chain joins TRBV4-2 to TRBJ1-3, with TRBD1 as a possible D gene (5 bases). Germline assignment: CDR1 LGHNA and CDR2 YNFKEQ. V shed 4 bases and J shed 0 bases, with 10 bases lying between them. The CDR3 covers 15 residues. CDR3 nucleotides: TGTGCCAGCAGCCCGGGACGGCACTCTGGAAACACCATATATTTT. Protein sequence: CASSPGRHSGNTIYF.

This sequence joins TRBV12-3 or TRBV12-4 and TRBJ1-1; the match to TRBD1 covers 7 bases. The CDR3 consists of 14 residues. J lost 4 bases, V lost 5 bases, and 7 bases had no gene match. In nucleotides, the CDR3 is TGTGCCAGCAGTCCTCGACAGGGATTCACTGAAGCTTTCTTT. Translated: CASSPRQGFTEAFF.

CDR3 DNA: TGTGCCAGCAGTCCTCGGCCCCGGGACAGGGTTGAAAAACTGTTTTTT. Translation: CASSPRPRDRVEKLFF. The V and J genes are TRBV12-3 or TRBV12-4 and TRBJ1-4; 9 positions match TRBD1. The CDR3 contains 16 residues. The V segment lost 5 bases and the J segment 7 bases; nucleotides outside the gene matches: 11.

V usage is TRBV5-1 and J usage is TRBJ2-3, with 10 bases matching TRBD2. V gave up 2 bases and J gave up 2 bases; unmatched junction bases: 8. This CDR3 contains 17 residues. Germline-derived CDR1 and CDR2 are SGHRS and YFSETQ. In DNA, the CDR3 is TGCGCCAGCAGCTTCGGTGTAGCGGGGGGTTACACAGATACGCAGTATTTT. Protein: CASSFGVAGGYTDTQYF.

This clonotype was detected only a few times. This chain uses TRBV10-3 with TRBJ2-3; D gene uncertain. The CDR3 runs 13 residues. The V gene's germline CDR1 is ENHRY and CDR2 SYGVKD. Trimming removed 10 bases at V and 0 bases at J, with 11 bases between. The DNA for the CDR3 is TGTGCCACCGGACCTACCAGCACAGATACGCAGTATTTT. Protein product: CATGPTSTDTQYF.

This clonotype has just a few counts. The CDR3 bases are TGCAGTGCTAGGGGGGACGTGGCCTACGAGCAGTACGTC. This sequence encodes CSARGDVAYEQYV. The V gene is TRBV20-1, the J gene TRBJ2-7, with D perhaps assigned TRBD1 or TRBD2 (5 bases each). Trimming stripped 3 bases from V and 2 bases from J, with 11 bases between. The length of the CDR3 is 13 residues. Germline loops: CDR1 DFQATT, CDR2 SNEGSKA (reference sequence).